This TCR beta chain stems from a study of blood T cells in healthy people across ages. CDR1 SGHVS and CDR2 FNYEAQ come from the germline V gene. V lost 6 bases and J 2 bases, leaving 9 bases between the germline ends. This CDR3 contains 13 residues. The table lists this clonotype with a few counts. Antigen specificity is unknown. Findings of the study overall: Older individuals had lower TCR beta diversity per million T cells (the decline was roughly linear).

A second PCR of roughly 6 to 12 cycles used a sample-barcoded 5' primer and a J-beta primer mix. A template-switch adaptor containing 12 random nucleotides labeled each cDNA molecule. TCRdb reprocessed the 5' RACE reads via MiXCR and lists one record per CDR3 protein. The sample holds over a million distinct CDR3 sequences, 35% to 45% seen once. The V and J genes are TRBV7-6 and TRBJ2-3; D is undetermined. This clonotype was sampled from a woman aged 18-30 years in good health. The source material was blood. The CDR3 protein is CASRSETTDTQYF. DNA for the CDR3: TGTGCCAGCAGATCGGAGACCACAGATACGCAGTATTTT.